Presented here are 2 T cell receptor beta chains from one specimen sequenced in a study of T-cell memory formation after mild COVID-19. TCRdb analysed the 5' RACE reads with MiXCR anew, one entry per CDR3 protein. The sample has 98,000 or so distinct CDR3 sequences; about a sixth are singletons. The specimen sequenced was PBMCs or a T cell subset sorted from them (not recorded which). The receptors come from a man aged 18-30 years who had mild COVID-19 (a few samples of this study predate the infection). Cell type and time point are not known.

This chain connects TRBV7-8 to TRBJ2-3, with 14 bases matching TRBD2. With V trimmed by 5 bases and J by 0 bases, 7 bases remained unmatched. CDR1 is SGHVS and CDR2 is FQNEAQ in the germline V gene. The CDR3 is 18 amino acids. CDR3 coding DNA: TGTGCCAGCAGCCCTAGGGGACTAGCGGGGGCAAGCACAGATACGCAGTATTTT. Its translation is CASSPRGLAGASTDTQYF.

This clonotype was recorded at least ten times. Compared with germline, one end of the junction differs, possibly owing to a read error. CDR3 in DNA: TGTGCTAGCAGTCTCCGGCCTCGAGATACGCAGTATTTT. Residues: CASSLRPRDTQYF. The chain is built from TRBV7-7 and TRBJ2-3; D gene unclear. CDR1 SSHAT and CDR2 FNYEAQ come from the germline V gene (reference sequence). This CDR3 spans 13 amino acids.